A selection of T cell receptor beta chains follows, all from one sample in a study of vaccination and CD4 T cells after COVID-19. Antigens of these TCRs are unknown. TCRdb re-called the PCR reads with MiXCR, one entry per CDR3 protein. This sample carries some 11,000 distinct CDR3 sequences, about 29% of them seen once, and the ten largest clones take less than 25%. Sequencing used cultured CD4+ T cells from blood. The receptor set was obtained from a human donor with COVID-19. Both conserved end residues are part of each CDR3. Fields, in order: D gene, clone size, V gene, J gene, CDR3 DNA, CDR3 protein. D genes are given only for firm matches. Clone size is not always given. Where it is, it says once, few, many or a class for expanded clones.

-	-	TRBV10-3	TRBJ1-1	TGTGCCATCAGTGAGCCGCAGCGTAACACTGAAGCTTTCTTT	CAISEPQRNTEAFF
-	-	TRBV19	TRBJ1-2	TGTGCCAGTAGTAAACCAGGGGAGGTAAACTATGGCTACACCTTC	CASSKPGEVNYGYTF
-	-	TRBV6-1	TRBJ2-3	TGTGCCAGCAGCACCGGACTAATGGGCACAGATACGCAGTATTTT	CASSTGLMGTDTQYF
-	-	TRBV30	TRBJ2-7	TGTGCCTGGACACTGGACACGAACGAGCAGTACTTC	CAWTLDTNEQYF
TRBD2	-	TRBV6-1	TRBJ2-5	TGTGCCAGCACGCCCAAGCGGGGGGCTGGGGAGACCCAGTACTTC	CASTPKRGAGETQYF
TRBD2	-	TRBV20-1	TRBJ2-2	TGCAGTGCTAGGGAAGGACTAGCAGACACCGGGGAGCTGTTTTTT	CSAREGLADTGELFF
-	few	TRBV25-1	TRBJ1-1	TGTGCCAGCAGTGATCTGGCCACTGAAGCTTTCTTT	CASSDLATEAFF
-	medium-sized	TRBV7-2	TRBJ1-1	TGTGCCAGCAGCCCGCAGATTGGAAGGAGCACTGAAGCTTTCTTT	CASSPQIGRSTEAFF
-	-	TRBV2	TRBJ2-3	TGTGCCAGCAGTGAAAGTTCGTGGGGTACGCAGTATTTT	CASSESSWGTQYF
TRBD1	-	TRBV7-9	TRBJ1-1	TGTGCCAGCAGCTTAGCGGGACAGGGGGGGACTACTGAAGCTTTCTTT	CASSLAGQGGTTEAFF
-	-	TRBV7-2	TRBJ1-4	TGTGCCAGCAGCCCGCACGGACAGCCTCGCTTTCTGTTTTTT	CASSPHGQPRFLFF
TRBD2	-	TRBV7-3	TRBJ2-3	TGTGCCAGCAGCTCCCTGGGCGGGGGGTTAGCAGATACGCAGTATTTT	CASSSLGGGLADTQYF
-	-	TRBV7-7	TRBJ2-2	TGTGCTAGCAGCCGAACGGGGAGCCGCGGGGAGCTGTTTTTT	CASSRTGSRGELFF
-	-	TRBV14	TRBJ1-1	TGTGCCAGCAGCCAAGAAAATCTCTGGGTCACTGAAGCTTTCTTT	CASSQENLWVTEAFF
TRBD2	-	TRBV20-1	TRBJ2-7	TGCAGTGCTACCACCCCAGGGAGCGGGGGTGACGAGCAGTACTTC	CSATTPGSGGDEQYF